Sequencing of this T cell receptor beta chain was carried out in a study of cytomegalovirus exposure and HLA in healthy donors. Looking at the study overall: Most donors, around 81% of a few hundred genotyped, fell in the Caucasian-associated ancestry cluster. Notes on the study in general: Among TCR beta chains, those listed as cytomegalovirus-associated numbered some 170. When presence/absence was analysed, sequencing depth was taken to be roughly uniform across donors.

The PCR had 60 Vbeta and 13 Jbeta primers. Sequencing was performed with immunoSEQ multiplex PCR; in TCRdb, only in-frame clones are kept and a portion is missing. The sample table sets out approximately 170,000 clones. Worth noting for this clone: Its antigen is as yet unknown.

Healthy individuals who donated bone marrow served as the donors. CDR1 is GTSNPN and CDR2 is SVGIG in the germline V gene (reference sequence). The V end was cut by 0 bases, the J end by 8 bases, with 16 bases between. This CDR3 is built from 14 residues. The receptor comes from a young woman in good health and CMV-seropositive. The rearrangement links TRBV30 to TRBJ1-2; D unclear. Sequencing was done on a sample of PBMCs. The CDR3 DNA sequence: TGTGCCTGGAGTGTATCTGAGGTATCCGGGGGCTACACCTTC. This sequence encodes CAWSVSEVSGGYTF.